This T cell receptor beta chain was identified during a study of beta chain features in type 1 diabetes. Points from the study as a whole: Insertions were fewer and deletions more numerous at VDJ junctions in type 1 diabetes patients.

Cell sorting via CD45RO/CCR7/CD25/CD127/CD95/CD27 was performed to obtain CD4+ naive, central memory, regulatory and stem cell-like memory cells. The CDR3 loop spans 12 amino acids. Per the germline V gene, CDR1 is KGHSH and CDR2 is LQKENI. The germline V and J ends were trimmed by 5 bases and 5 bases, with 9 bases remaining between them. Concerning this clone itself: Its target is not known.

What was sequenced were expressed TCRB transcripts, since all of the isolated RNA had been reverse transcribed. The protocol was immunoSEQ multiplex PCR, while the TCRdb copy is restricted to in-frame clones and leaves out a portion. The table lists hundreds of thousands of clones, 15% of them singletons, with around 0.1% in the top ten. Material: naive CD4+ T cells from blood. The V call is TRBV18, the J call TRBJ2-5; D ambiguous. The clonotype originates from a man in his late teens or twenties in good health. The CDR3 DNA reads TGTGCCAGCTCATGGCCCCTTGAGACCCAGTACTTC. The encoded protein is CASSWPLETQYF. The full variable domain, its missing parts supplied by reference TRBV18 and TRBJ2-5, is NAGVMQNPRHLVRRRGQEARLRCSPMKGHSHVYWYRQLPEEGLKFMVYLQKENIIDESGMPKERFSAEFPKEGPSILRIQQVVRGDSAAYFCASSWPLETQYFGPGTRLLVL.